This T cell receptor (beta chain) was profiled in a study of OX40 agonist ivuxolimab in advanced cancers. Study details: Ivuxolimab was delivered to patients intravenously every 2 weeks at doses spanning 0.01 to 10 mg/kg.

TCRdb's copy holds only in-frame clones and misses some; the assay was immunoSEQ multiplex PCR. Altogether under 200,000 clones are present, roughly 92% being singletons, with the ten largest covering around 0.31%. The sequence was obtained from an adult with an advanced solid tumor such as melanoma, head and neck, liver or kidney cancer. The input for sequencing was CD4+ or CD8+ T cells sorted from blood, taken in a trial of the OX40 agonist ivuxolimab.

The CDR3 here is CASSLDGTSTDTQYF. CDR3 nucleotides: TGTGCCAGCAGCCTGGACGGCACTAGCACAGATACGCAGTATTTT. The chain links TRBV7-8 to TRBJ2-3; the D is unclear. Germline V gene data show CDR1 as SGHVS and CDR2 as FQNEAQ. The CDR3 has 15 residues. V shed 5 bases and J shed 0 bases, with 12 bases lying between them.